Shown below are 20 T cell receptor beta chains from a single sample sequenced in a study of T-cell reconstitution after alpha-beta-depleted transplantation in children. The TCRbeta library incorporated unique molecular identifiers. TCRdb reprocessed the PCR reads with MiXCR, giving one entry per CDR3 protein. The data contain about 360,000 distinct CDR3 sequences, about 14% of them seen just once; the ten biggest clones take up about 4%. The sequencing here drew on PBMCs, taken from the stem cell graft. The receptor source for this set is a human donor who donated a stem cell graft to a child with Fanconi anemia.

This clonotype showed up just a few times. The CDR3 region is CASSQDTSGGWGEQFF. Written as DNA, the CDR3 is TGTGCCAGCAGCCAAGATACTAGCGGGGGCTGGGGAGAGCAGTTCTTC. This chain joins TRBV3-1 and TRBJ2-1; TRBD2 aligns across 11 bases. Trimming cost V 0 bases and J 10 bases; bases outside gene matches: 8. This CDR3 region has 16 residues. CDR1 is LGHDT, CDR2 YNNKEL, per germline (reference sequence).

The chain carries TRBV5-5 and TRBJ2-1; 9 bases align to TRBD1. CDR3 length: 16 amino acids. Germline V gives CDR1 SGHKS, CDR2 YYEKEE (reference sequence). V was pared by 0 bases and J by 8 bases, with 9 bases of the junction left unmatched. The CDR3 loop is CASSLALGQGYYEQFF. CDR3 DNA: TGTGCCAGCAGCTTGGCACTTGGACAGGGGTACTATGAGCAGTTCTTC.

This clonotype was counted at least ten times. The chain employs TRBV7-6 and TRBJ2-6, with a tentative D call TRBD1 (6 bases). The CDR3 length is 20 residues. V was cut by 5 bases and J by 0 bases, with 23 bases left in between. Germline V gene lookup returns CDR1 SGHVS and CDR2 FNYEAQ. The CDR3 reads CASSPSFLGHLRSGANVLTF. CDR3 DNA sequence: TGTGCCAGCAGCCCCTCCTTTTTGGGACACCTACGCTCTGGGGCCAACGTCCTGACTTTC.

This clonotype was detected a few times. The chain joins TRBV12-3 or TRBV12-4 to TRBJ1-4; D unclear. Trimming took off 7 bases at V and 0 bases at J, with 12 bases between the two ends. The CDR3 totals 15 residues. CDR3 bases: TGTGCCAGCAAGTTCCGCCCTGCAACTAATGAAAAACTGTTTTTT. Its protein is CASKFRPATNEKLFF.

The chain has TRBV6-1 and TRBJ2-3; D remains unclear. V lost 5 bases to trimming and J lost 5 bases, with 8 bases between them. CDR3 size: 12 residues. Germline V gene sequence: CDR1 MNHNS, CDR2 SASEGT. The CDR3 DNA is TGTGCCAGCAGTAACAACAGAGATACGCAGTATTTT. Residues: CASSNNRDTQYF.

This clonotype was detected only a few times. The chain combines TRBV18 with TRBJ1-1, with 7 bases matching TRBD1. Looked up from germline, CDR1 is KGHSH and CDR2 is LQKENI. CDR3 length: 16 residues. V dropped 3 bases and J dropped 4; count of bases not matched to a gene: 11. CDR3 sequence: CASSPEDREEGTEAFF. As DNA, the CDR3 is TGTGCCAGCTCACCTGAAGACAGGGAAGAGGGCACTGAAGCTTTCTTT.

The chain employs TRBV4-3 and TRBJ2-5; tentative D call: TRBD2 (5 bases). Germline values: CDR1 LGHNA, CDR2 YSLEER. This CDR3 has 15 amino acids. Trimming took off 0 bases at V and 4 bases at J, with 12 bases between the two ends. CDR3 in amino acids: CASSQEAAGVETQYF. The CDR3 DNA follows: TGCGCCAGCAGCCAAGAAGCGGCGGGCGTAGAGACCCAGTACTTC.

There are many counts of this clonotype. The V gene is TRBV21-1, the J gene TRBJ1-1; the D segment call TRBD1 is taken from the table without a DNA check. TRBV21-1 counts as a pseudogene. The CDR3 is 15 amino acids. The CDR3 DNA reads as TGTGCCAGCAGCAATCAAACGGGGGATGAAACTGAAGCTTTCTTT. It encodes CASSNQTGDETEAFF.

This clonotype was seen many times. The rearrangement links TRBV6-1 to TRBJ2-6, with D possibly being TRBD2 (5 bases). The CDR3 contains 12 residues. V was shortened by 3 bases and J by 14 bases, with 11 bases between the two germline ends. CDR1 is MNHNS and CDR2 is SASEGT in the germline V gene. The CDR3 bases are TGTGCCAGCAGTGACATGGGAGCCATCCTGACTTTC. Its translation: CASSDMGAILTF.

This clonotype was detected only a few times. The chain joins TRBV5-8 to TRBJ2-7, with D unclear. Germline assignment: CDR1 SGHTS and CDR2 YDEGEE. The CDR3 is 12 amino acids. V was cut by 2 bases and J by 2 bases, with 5 bases left in between. Written as DNA, the CDR3 is TGTGCCAGCAGCTTTGGGACCTACGAGCAGTACGTC. Its protein product is CASSFGTYEQYV.

This chain links TRBV11-2 with TRBJ2-1; 12 bases fit TRBD2. The V and J ends lost 7 bases and 12 bases, in that order; junction bases with no gene match: 13. This CDR3 is 15 amino acids long. Germline V gene lookup returns CDR1 SGHAT and CDR2 FQNNGV. The CDR3 spells CASTLGSSGGAGQFF. As DNA, the CDR3 is TGTGCCAGCACACTCGGTTCTAGCGGGGGGGCCGGGCAGTTCTTC.

This clonotype showed up many times. The chain links TRBV29-1 to TRBJ1-1; D is uncertain. The ends were cut back, 7 bases at V and 1 base at J, with 10 bases in the middle. The CDR3 contains 12 residues. CDR1 and CDR2 from the germline V gene are SQVTM and ANQGSEA. The CDR3 coding sequence is TGCAGCGCTGAGACTGAGAACACTGAAGCTTTCTTT. Its translation: CSAETENTEAFF. The complete variable domain, with remaining parts taken from reference TRBV29-1 and TRBJ1-1, reads SAVISQKPSRDICQRGTSLTIQCQVDSQVTMMFWYRQQPGQSLTLIATANQGSEATYESGFVIDKFPISRPNLTFSTLTVSNMSPEDSSIYLCSAETENTEAFFGQGTRLTVV.

The CDR3 sequence is CASSYGRRGHTEAFF. CDR3 DNA: TGTGCCAGCAGTTACGGCCGGCGGGGGCACACTGAAGCTTTCTTT. V is TRBV6-5 and J is TRBJ1-1, with D tentatively TRBD1 (6 bases). Germline V gene sequence: CDR1 MNHEY, CDR2 SVGAGI. This CDR3 contains 15 residues. With 2 bases removed from V and 3 bases from J, the gap between germline ends came to 13 bases.

This clonotype was counted a few times. This chain connects TRBV21-1 to TRBJ2-2; the D call in the table, TRBD2, was not verified against the DNA. TRBV21-1 is flagged as a pseudogene. The CDR3 runs to 17 residues. CDR3 in amino acids: CASSKVAGPPNTGELFF. The DNA for the CDR3 is TGTGCCAGCAGCAAAGTTGCAGGGCCTCCGAACACCGGGGAGCTGTTTTTT.

This sequence joins TRBV29-1 and TRBJ1-1; D gene ambiguous. This CDR3 contains 14 residues. V dropped 5 bases and J dropped 1 base, with 14 bases sitting between them. Looked up from germline, CDR1 is SQVTM and CDR2 is ANQGSEA. The CDR3 DNA reads as TGCAGCGTTACCCACAATACAGAGAACACTGAAGCTTTCTTT. Amino acids: CSVTHNTENTEAFF.

The chain employs TRBV30 and TRBJ2-7; D is perhaps TRBD2 (5 bases). V lost 3 bases and J lost 0, with 9 bases in between. Germline V gene data show CDR1 as GTSNPN and CDR2 as SVGIG (reference sequence). The CDR3 sequence is 13 residues long. This chain's CDR3 is CAWRTGSSYEQYF. The DNA of the CDR3 is TGTGCCTGGAGGACGGGAAGCTCCTACGAGCAGTACTTC.

This sequence joins TRBV11-2 and TRBJ2-7, with 7 bases fitting TRBD1. CDR1 is SGHAT and CDR2 is FQNNGV in the germline V gene. The CDR3 totals 15 residues. V shed 5 bases and J 9 bases; nucleotides not matched to a gene: 16. The CDR3 sequence: CASSAHTTGLAGQYF. Here the CDR3 DNA reads TGTGCCAGCAGCGCCCATACGACAGGGTTGGCGGGGCAGTACTTC.

This clonotype was seen many times. The rearrangement joins TRBV28 to TRBJ1-2; unclear D gene. The germline V and J ends were trimmed by 2 bases and 0 bases, with 7 bases remaining between them. The V gene's germline CDR1 is MDHEN and CDR2 SYDVKM. This CDR3 comprises 14 residues. CDR3 sequence reads: CASSLRLANYGYTF. The CDR3 DNA reads as TGTGCCAGCAGTTTACGACTAGCTAACTATGGCTACACCTTC.

The chain links TRBV30 to TRBJ2-1; D gene unclear. The CDR3 contains 11 residues. Looked up from germline, CDR1 is GTSNPN and CDR2 is SVGIG (reference sequence). Between the trimmed V and J ends, which lost 1 base and 11 bases, there was a span of 9 bases. The CDR3 region is CAWSATDQQFF. For the CDR3, the DNA is TGTGCCTGGAGTGCGACGGACCAGCAGTTCTTC.

CDR3 DNA: TGTGCCAGCAGCTTAGCGCAGGGGTTGCATGAGCAGTTCTTC. Its protein is CASSLAQGLHEQFF. This chain connects TRBV7-7 to TRBJ2-1, with D possibly being TRBD1 (6 bases). With 0 bases removed from V and 8 bases from J, the gap between germline ends came to 11 bases. This CDR3 comprises 14 residues. Looked up from germline, CDR1 is SSHAT and CDR2 is FNYEAQ (reference sequence).